This entry concerns a single T cell receptor (beta chain). Repertoires were generated with immunoSEQ multiplex PCR, while TCRdb's copy carries only in-frame clones and drops some. The repertoire holds some 87,000 clones, with approximately 83% as singletons. This entry belongs to a study of radiotherapy plus CTLA-4 blockade in lung cancer. The CDR3 totals 14 residues. The germline CDR1 and CDR2 sequences are SGHTS and YDEGEE. Trimming shortened V by 4 bases and J by 1 base, and 11 bases separated the two germline ends. The receptor's source is a human donor with non-small cell lung cancer that progressed on radiotherapy plus ipilimumab. This chain uses TRBV5-8 with TRBJ1-1, with no clear D. The sequences come from peripheral blood, collected from a patient treated with radiotherapy plus ipilimumab. CDR3 in DNA: TGTGCCAGCAGCCGACCTACCGGGAACACTGAAGCTTTCTTT. It specifies CASSRPTGNTEAFF.